Detailed here is one T cell receptor (beta chain). Other DNA sequences in the sample encode the same CDR3. Profiled with immunoSEQ multiplex PCR; TCRdb holds only in-frame clones, not every one. Of 150,000 or so clones in the sample, 84% were seen once. This sample was included in a study of blood T cell repertoires in COVID-19. CDR1 and CDR2 (germline): SGDLS, YYNGEE. V dropped 0 bases and J dropped 3; count of bases not matched to a gene: 3. The CDR3 has 16 amino acids. The origin of this receptor is a human donor in a cohort sampled during active COVID-19. The rearrangement links TRBV9 to TRBJ2-3; the match to TRBD2 covers 11 bases. Material: peripheral blood. CDR3: CASSVGLAGGTDTQYF. Here the CDR3 DNA reads TGTGCCAGCAGCGTAGGGCTAGCGGGGGGAACAGATACGCAGTATTTT.